Reported below is one T cell receptor (beta chain). Antigen: not known. The source of the sample is a study of CD8 T cells in ankylosing spondylitis. The study, taken as a whole, reports: Disease-associated clones were reportedly significantly overrepresented in matched ankylosing spondylitis synovial fluid.

Quantitative 5'-RACE with molecular barcodes produced the TCR beta libraries. TCRdb analysed the 5' RACE reads with MiXCR anew, one entry per CDR3 protein. The sample includes just over 350,000 distinct CDR3 sequences, 20% seen only once; the top ten take roughly 13%. The CDR3 has 16 residues. Germline V CDR1 and CDR2: SNHLY, FYNNEI. The ends lost 6 bases at V and 8 bases at J; junction bases unmatched: 13. The chain employs TRBV2 and TRBJ2-1; 10 bases line up with TRBD2. The sample taken for sequencing was blood, either unsorted or a sorted T cell fraction (not recorded which). The receptor was isolated from a male donor with ankylosing spondylitis or in good health (not recorded which). CDR3: CASSPYLAGVGDEQFF. The CDR3, as DNA: TGTGCCAGCAGCCCCTACCTAGCGGGGGTGGGGGATGAGCAGTTCTTC.